This T cell receptor (beta chain) was identified in a study of T cells in tuberculosis. For the study at large: This South African cohort compared adolescents with or without latent tuberculosis against adults with active tuberculosis. Findings and limits, study-wide: Cases with active tuberculosis were adults, while controls were adolescents. Active tuberculosis alpha repertoires lay closer to GMM-specific TCRs than controls'.

The time point was: new active TB diagnosis, blood taken before or within 7 days of starting treatment. Tuberculosis was confirmed by positive sputum smear and/or M. tuberculosis culture. CDR1 and CDR2 from the germline V gene are MDHEN and SYDVKM. The CDR3 contains 14 residues. V was cut by 2 bases and J by 5 bases, with 12 bases left in between. TCRdb keeps only in-frame clones here, not all; method: immunoSEQ multiplex PCR. The sample yields about 35,000 clones, 87% seen once. To note about this clone: Its antigen is not identified.

The chain employs TRBV28 and TRBJ2-5; no reliable D call. The sequencing here drew on PBMCs, taken at tuberculosis diagnosis. This sequence was found in an adult with tuberculosis. The CDR3 DNA is TGTGCCAGCAGTTTACTTCGACATTTCGAGACCCAGTACTTC. Translating gives CASSLLRHFETQYF.